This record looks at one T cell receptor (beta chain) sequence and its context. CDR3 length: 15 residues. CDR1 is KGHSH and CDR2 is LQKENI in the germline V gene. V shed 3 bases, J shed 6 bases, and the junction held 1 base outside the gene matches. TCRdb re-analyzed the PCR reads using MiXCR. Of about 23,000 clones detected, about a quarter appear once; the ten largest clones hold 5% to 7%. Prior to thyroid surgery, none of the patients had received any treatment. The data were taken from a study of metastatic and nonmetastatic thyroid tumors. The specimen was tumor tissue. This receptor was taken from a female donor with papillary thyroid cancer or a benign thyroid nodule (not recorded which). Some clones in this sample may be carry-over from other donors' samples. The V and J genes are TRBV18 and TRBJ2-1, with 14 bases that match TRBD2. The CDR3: CASSPGLAGVNEQFF. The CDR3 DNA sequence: TGTGCCAGCTCACCGGGACTAGCGGGAGTCAATGAGCAGTTCTTC.